The entry below describes one TCR beta chain. Seattle enrolled patients during active infection and tracked them longitudinally. The data stem from a study of blood T cell repertoires in COVID-19. Study background: Donors in the United States, Italy and Spain gave samples during acute or convalescent COVID-19. The analysed material was cDNA or gDNA that came from T cells, B-cell-depleted T cells, or PBMCs.

In the authors' workflow: Estimation of nucleated cell counts relied on the amplification of reference gene primers. TCRdb keeps only in-frame clones here, not all; method: immunoSEQ multiplex PCR. V and J calls and clone size are given by that table; D and trimming were obtained from the DNA. The sample holds some 190,000 clones, about 85% seen once. The sequence was collected from a man older than 75 with COVID-19, enrolled during active disease. The sequenced material came from peripheral blood.

CDR3 sequence reads: CASSRQRLGETQYF. CDR3 nucleotide sequence: TGTGCCAGCAGCCGACAGAGGCTAGGGGAGACCCAGTACTTC. This chain links TRBV5-4 with TRBJ2-5, with a weak D call TRBD1 (5 bases). The CDR3 is made up of 14 amino acids. Trimming removed 4 bases from V and 5 bases from J, with 15 bases in between. Per the germline V gene, CDR1 is SGHNT and CDR2 is YYREEE (reference sequence).